This T cell receptor beta chain was retrieved from a study of Ad26.COV2.S vaccination and SARS-CoV-2 variants. Background on the study: Once or twice, 56 days apart, Ad26.COV2.S was delivered intramuscularly. General study points: Non-spike TCR breadth showed similarity between vaccine and placebo recipients.

Stated treatment: 19 received Ad26.COV2.S at low or high dose, single or two shots; 5 received placebo; per-sample allocation not given. Sample collection was performed on day 63 after the first vaccine or placebo injection. Germline CDR1 and CDR2: SNHLY and FYNNEI. CDR3 length equals 14 residues. The V end was cut by 4 bases, the J end by 5 bases, with 12 bases between. On this clone itself: Its matching antigen is unknown.

Sequenced by immunoSEQ multiplex PCR; TCRdb stores in-frame clones only, minus some. The sample carries about 320,000 clones, around 81% recorded once. The specimen comprised peripheral blood, sampled in a trial of Ad26.COV2.S vaccine versus placebo. V is TRBV2 and J is TRBJ1-5, with D perhaps TRBD1 (6 bases). This sequence originates from a person between 18 and 59 years old who received the Ad26.COV2.S COVID-19 vaccine or a placebo. CDR3 bases: TGTGCCAGCAGTGTAAACAGGGTGGATCAGCCCCAGCATTTT. This gives the protein CASSVNRVDQPQHF.